This T cell receptor beta chain was recorded in a study of blood T cells in healthy people across ages. Notes on the study in general: No conclusive comparison of naive versus antigen-experienced cells was possible with unsorted PBMCs. A roughly linear fall in TCR beta diversity per million T cells was seen with increasing age. Because donor CMV status was unknown, expanded clonotype changes were possibly confounded.

The authors ran a second PCR of about 6 to 11 cycles using a sample-barcoded 5' primer and a J-beta primer mix. A tag from a template-switch adaptor with 12 random nucleotides marked each cDNA molecule. Using its own MiXCR run on the 5' RACE reads, TCRdb lists one record per CDR3 protein. The sample lists 550,000 to 650,000 distinct CDR3 sequences; about 28% were seen once. V gave up 4 bases and J gave up 0 bases; unmatched junction bases: 5. The germline CDR1 and CDR2 sequences are DFQATT and SNEGSKA (reference sequence). This CDR3 contains 15 residues. There are many counts of this clonotype. What it binds is not known.

Input material: blood. The V call is TRBV20-1, the J call TRBJ1-4, with 7 bases aligning to TRBD1. This clonotype was obtained from a woman aged 80 or older in good health. The CDR3 here is CSATDRASTNEKLFF. In DNA, the CDR3 is TGCAGTGCTACAGACAGGGCTTCAACTAATGAAAAACTGTTTTTT.